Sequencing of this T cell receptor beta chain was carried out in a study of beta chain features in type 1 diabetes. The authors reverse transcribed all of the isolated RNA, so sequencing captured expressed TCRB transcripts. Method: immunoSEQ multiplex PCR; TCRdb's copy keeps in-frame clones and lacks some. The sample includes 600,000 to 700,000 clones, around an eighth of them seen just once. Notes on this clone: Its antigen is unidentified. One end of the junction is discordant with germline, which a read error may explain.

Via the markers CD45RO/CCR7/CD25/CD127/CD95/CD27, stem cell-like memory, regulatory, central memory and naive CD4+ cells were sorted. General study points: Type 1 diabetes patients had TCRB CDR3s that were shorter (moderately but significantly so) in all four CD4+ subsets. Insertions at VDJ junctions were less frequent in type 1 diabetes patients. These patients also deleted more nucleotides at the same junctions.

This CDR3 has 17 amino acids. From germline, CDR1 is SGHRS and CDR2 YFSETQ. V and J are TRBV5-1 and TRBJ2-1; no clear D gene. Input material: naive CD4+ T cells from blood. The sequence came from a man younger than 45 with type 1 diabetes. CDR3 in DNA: TGCGCCAGCAGCTCTAGGAACGACCCAAACACCTACGATGAGCAGTTCTTC. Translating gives CASSSRNDPNTYDEQFF.